The entry that follows covers one T cell receptor (beta chain) sequence. This entry is derived from a study of blood T cell repertoires in COVID-19. Background on the study: Samples taken during acute and convalescent COVID-19 were collected in the United States, Italy and Spain.

The CDR3 consists of 15 residues. Trimming removed 1 base at V and 7 bases at J, with 14 bases between. The V gene's germline CDR1 is SGHAT and CDR2 FQNNGV. Under the authors' procedure: Amplification with reference gene primers provided the estimates of nucleated cell counts. The repertoire was sequenced with immunoSEQ multiplex PCR; TCRdb's copy has only in-frame clones and lacks some. V and J calls and clone size come straight from that table; D and trimming were deduced from the DNA. The sample gives roughly 100,000 clones, around 93% of which show up once; 15% to 20% is in the top ten. Specimen: peripheral blood. V is TRBV11-2 and J is TRBJ2-1; tentative D call: TRBD1 (5 bases). The TCR sequence derives from a man aged 45 to 65 with acute or convalescent COVID-19. CDR3 region: CASSLVPGRRNEQFF. CDR3 nucleotide sequence: TGTGCCAGCAGCTTAGTGCCAGGGCGGCGGAATGAGCAGTTCTTC.